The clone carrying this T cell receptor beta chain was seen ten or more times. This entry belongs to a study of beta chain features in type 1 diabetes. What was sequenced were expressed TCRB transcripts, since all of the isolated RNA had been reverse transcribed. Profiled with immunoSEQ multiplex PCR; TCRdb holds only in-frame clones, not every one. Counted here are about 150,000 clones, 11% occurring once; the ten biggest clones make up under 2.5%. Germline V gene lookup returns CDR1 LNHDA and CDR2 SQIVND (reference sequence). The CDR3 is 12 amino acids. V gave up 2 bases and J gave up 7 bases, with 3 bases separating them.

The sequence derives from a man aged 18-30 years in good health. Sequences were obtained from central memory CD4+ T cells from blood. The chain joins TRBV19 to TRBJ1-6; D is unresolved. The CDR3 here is CASSIRNSPLHF. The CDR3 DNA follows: TGTGCCAGTAGTATAAGGAATTCACCCCTCCACTTT. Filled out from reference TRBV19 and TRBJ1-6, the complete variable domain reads DGGITQSPKYLFRKEGQNVTLSCEQNLNHDAMYWYRQDPGQGLRLIYYSQIVNDFQKGDIAEGYSVSREKKESFPLTVTSAQKNPTAFYLCASSIRNSPLHFGNGTRLTVT.